A selection of T cell receptor beta chains follows, all from one sample in a study of response to subunit inactivated influenza vaccine. TCRdb re-analysed the RT-PCR reads in MiXCR, keeping a single row per CDR3 protein. The table has over 400,000 distinct CDR3 sequences, approximately 11% seen once. The sample was PBMCs from blood, taken roughly 6 weeks after vaccination. These receptors all stem from a man in his fifties who received an inactivated influenza vaccine. Both conserved end residues are part of each CDR3. Fields, in order: V gene, clone size, J gene, D gene, CDR3 DNA, CDR3 protein. A D gene is named only where the DNA matches it firmly. Only some rows state a clone size, as once, few, many or a class for expanded clones.

v_gene: TRBV11-2
abundance: .
j_gene: TRBJ2-1
d_gene: TRBD2
CDR3nt: TGTGCCAGCAGCATATCCTCGGGGACTAGCGGTTACAATGAGCAGTTCTTC
CDR3aa: CASSISSGTSGYNEQFF

v_gene: TRBV6-6
abundance: few
j_gene: TRBJ2-1
d_gene: .
CDR3nt: TGTGCCAGCAGTCCTAGCTTCGGTAATGAGCAGTTCTTC
CDR3aa: CASSPSFGNEQFF

v_gene: TRBV7-7
abundance: many
j_gene: TRBJ2-3
d_gene: .
CDR3nt: TGTGCTAGCAGCTTAGGTGTGAACGCAGATACGCAGTATTTT
CDR3aa: CASSLGVNADTQYF

v_gene: TRBV25-1
abundance: few
j_gene: TRBJ1-4
d_gene: .
CDR3nt: TGTGCCAGCACCCATTGGACAGAGGAAAAACTGTTTTTT
CDR3aa: CASTHWTEEKLFF

v_gene: TRBV6-1
abundance: few
j_gene: TRBJ2-7
d_gene: .
CDR3nt: TGTGCCACCTCGGACCTGGGTGGGCTCGAGCAGTACTTC
CDR3aa: CATSDLGGLEQYF

v_gene: TRBV20-1
abundance: few
j_gene: TRBJ1-4
d_gene: TRBD1
CDR3nt: TGCAGTGCTAGACAGGGGGCGAGGGAAAAACTGTTTTTT
CDR3aa: CSARQGAREKLFF

v_gene: TRBV5-1
abundance: many
j_gene: TRBJ2-7
d_gene: .
CDR3nt: TGCGCCAGCAGCCCAAGGCCCCGGGGGTCTGTCAACGAGCAGTACTTC
CDR3aa: CASSPRPRGSVNEQYF

v_gene: TRBV12-3/TRBV12-4
abundance: many
j_gene: TRBJ2-3
d_gene: TRBD2
CDR3nt: TGTGCCAGCAGTCCCCTGGGGGGGGGAGCTAGTGATACGCAGTATTTT
CDR3aa: CASSPLGGGASDTQYF

v_gene: TRBV7-2
abundance: .
j_gene: TRBJ2-5
d_gene: .
CDR3nt: TGTGCCAGCAGCTTAGCGTCGGGGTTAGGAGAGACCCAGTACTTC
CDR3aa: CASSLASGLGETQYF

v_gene: TRBV7-2
abundance: many
j_gene: TRBJ2-3
d_gene: .
CDR3nt: TGTGCCAGCAGTTTACGCGGGGCCAGCACAGATACGCAGTATTTT
CDR3aa: CASSLRGASTDTQYF

v_gene: TRBV5-1
abundance: .
j_gene: TRBJ2-7
d_gene: .
CDR3nt: TGCGCCAGCAGCGCGGACCCGGACAGAGCCTACGAGCAGTACTTC
CDR3aa: CASSADPDRAYEQYF

v_gene: TRBV12-3/TRBV12-4
abundance: few
j_gene: TRBJ2-7
d_gene: .
CDR3nt: TGTGCCAGCAGTCCGGCGCGGGGCGCGTCTTACGAGCAGTACTTC
CDR3aa: CASSPARGASYEQYF

v_gene: TRBV7-6
abundance: .
j_gene: TRBJ1-3
d_gene: .
CDR3nt: TGTGCCAGCAGCCCAGAGAGCTCTGGAAACACCATATATTTT
CDR3aa: CASSPESSGNTIYF

v_gene: TRBV15
abundance: few
j_gene: TRBJ2-7
d_gene: TRBD2
CDR3nt: TGTGCCACCAGCAGAGAATTGCTCCTAGCGGGTTCCTACGAGCAGTACTTC
CDR3aa: CATSRELLLAGSYEQYF

v_gene: TRBV20-1
abundance: .
j_gene: TRBJ2-1
d_gene: TRBD2
CDR3nt: TGCAGTGCTAGAGCAGCCCCAGGGACTATCTCTTACAATGAGCAGTTCTTC
CDR3aa: CSARAAPGTISYNEQFF

v_gene: TRBV24-1
abundance: .
j_gene: TRBJ1-2
d_gene: .
CDR3nt: TGTGCCACCAGTGATTCAGAGACGGCCCCAGTCTTC
CDR3aa: CATSDSETAPVF

v_gene: TRBV13
abundance: many
j_gene: TRBJ1-2
d_gene: TRBD1
CDR3nt: TGTGCCAGCAGCATCGAGGAGGGGGCGCGAGGCTATGGCTACACCTTC
CDR3aa: CASSIEEGARGYGYTF

v_gene: TRBV5-1
abundance: few
j_gene: TRBJ1-1
d_gene: .
CDR3nt: TGCGCCAGCAGCTATACACCGAACACTGAAGCTTTCTTT
CDR3aa: CASSYTPNTEAFF

v_gene: TRBV12-3/TRBV12-4
abundance: .
j_gene: TRBJ2-7
d_gene: .
CDR3nt: TGTGCCAGCAGTTTCGGCTCCCCCCGCGTGCAGTACTTC
CDR3aa: CASSFGSPRVQYF

v_gene: TRBV5-1
abundance: few
j_gene: TRBJ2-1
d_gene: TRBD1
CDR3nt: TGCGCCAGCAGCTTAGGACAGGGAACCTTTTCGTTCTTC
CDR3aa: CASSLGQGTFSFF

v_gene: TRBV20-1
abundance: .
j_gene: TRBJ1-1
d_gene: TRBD1
CDR3nt: TGCAGTGCTGGACAGGGGGTTGACACTGAAGCTTTCTTT
CDR3aa: CSAGQGVDTEAFF

v_gene: TRBV18
abundance: .
j_gene: TRBJ2-1
d_gene: .
CDR3nt: TGTGCCAGCTCACCTAATGGACAGATACCCCAGGACAATGAGCAGTTCTTC
CDR3aa: CASSPNGQIPQDNEQFF

v_gene: TRBV28
abundance: few
j_gene: TRBJ2-2
d_gene: .
CDR3nt: TGTGCCAGCAGTGGGGACACGTTCACCGGGGAGCTGTTTTTT
CDR3aa: CASSGDTFTGELFF

v_gene: TRBV12-3/TRBV12-4
abundance: many
j_gene: TRBJ2-5
d_gene: TRBD1
CDR3nt: TGTGCCAGCAACAACAGGGGGCACAGAGAGACCCAGTACTTC
CDR3aa: CASNNRGHRETQYF

v_gene: TRBV11-2
abundance: .
j_gene: TRBJ1-4
d_gene: .
CDR3nt: TGTGCCAGCAGCCCGACGTGGGCGGGTGAAAAACTGTTTTTT
CDR3aa: CASSPTWAGEKLFF

v_gene: TRBV4-3
abundance: .
j_gene: TRBJ1-1
d_gene: .
CDR3nt: TGCGCCAGCAGCCGCCTCGCGGGGACTGAAGCTTTCTTT
CDR3aa: CASSRLAGTEAFF

v_gene: TRBV6-2/TRBV6-3
abundance: .
j_gene: TRBJ2-3
d_gene: .
CDR3nt: TGTGCCAGCAGTTATGGCCCTGGCTCGTCTAGCACAGATACGCAGTATTTT
CDR3aa: CASSYGPGSSSTDTQYF

v_gene: TRBV6-5
abundance: .
j_gene: TRBJ2-1
d_gene: .
CDR3nt: TGTGCCAGCACCATCCGTCATGAGCAGTTCTTC
CDR3aa: CASTIRHEQFF

v_gene: TRBV14
abundance: once
j_gene: TRBJ2-7
d_gene: TRBD1
CDR3nt: TGTGCCAGCAGCCAAGATCTGTTGACAGGGAGGCAGTACTTC
CDR3aa: CASSQDLLTGRQYF

v_gene: TRBV4-3
abundance: .
j_gene: TRBJ2-7
d_gene: .
CDR3nt: TGCGCCAGCAGCCAAGCTGCGGGGACTTCCTACGAGCAGTACTTC
CDR3aa: CASSQAAGTSYEQYF

v_gene: TRBV6-5
abundance: .
j_gene: TRBJ2-7
d_gene: .
CDR3nt: TGTGCCAGCAGTTATTCCGCCGGGGCGGGCGAGCAGTACTTC
CDR3aa: CASSYSAGAGEQYF

v_gene: TRBV7-2
abundance: few
j_gene: TRBJ2-3
d_gene: .
CDR3nt: TGTGCCAGCAGCCAAAACCGGGACCTGAGCACAGATACGCAGTATTTT
CDR3aa: CASSQNRDLSTDTQYF

v_gene: TRBV20-1
abundance: many
j_gene: TRBJ2-2
d_gene: .
CDR3nt: TGCAGTGCTAGAAGGACTCATAACACCGGGGAGCTGTTTTTT
CDR3aa: CSARRTHNTGELFF

v_gene: TRBV11-1
abundance: .
j_gene: TRBJ1-5
d_gene: .
CDR3nt: TGTGCCAGCAGCTTAGGGGCAGGCAGGCCCCAGCATTTT
CDR3aa: CASSLGAGRPQHF

v_gene: TRBV29-1
abundance: .
j_gene: TRBJ2-2
d_gene: .
CDR3nt: TGCAGCGTTGAATTCAGGGTGGGCGCCGGGGAGCTGTTTTTT
CDR3aa: CSVEFRVGAGELFF

v_gene: TRBV5-1
abundance: .
j_gene: TRBJ2-1
d_gene: .
CDR3nt: TGCGCCAGCAGCCCCCCCGGGGGCCGAAGTGGGGAGCAGTTCTTC
CDR3aa: CASSPPGGRSGEQFF

v_gene: TRBV6-1
abundance: few
j_gene: TRBJ2-2
d_gene: .
CDR3nt: TGTGCCAGCGAAACGGGGTCCTTATCCGGGGAGCTGTTTTTT
CDR3aa: CASETGSLSGELFF

v_gene: TRBV7-3
abundance: many
j_gene: TRBJ2-2
d_gene: .
CDR3nt: TGTGCCAGCAGCTCCAGCCCCACCGGGGAGCTGTTTTTT
CDR3aa: CASSSSPTGELFF

v_gene: TRBV12-3/TRBV12-4
abundance: many
j_gene: TRBJ2-2
d_gene: TRBD1
CDR3nt: TGTGCCAGCAGTCCCGGGACAGGGCGCACCGGGGAGCTGTTTTTT
CDR3aa: CASSPGTGRTGELFF

v_gene: TRBV29-1
abundance: .
j_gene: TRBJ2-2
d_gene: .
CDR3nt: TGCAGCGTCACAGGCGCGAACACCGGGGAGCTGTTTTTT
CDR3aa: CSVTGANTGELFF

v_gene: TRBV7-2
abundance: .
j_gene: TRBJ2-7
d_gene: .
CDR3nt: TGTGCCAGCAGCCCCCAGATTGGAGGGAGACAACCCTACGAGCAGTACTTC
CDR3aa: CASSPQIGGRQPYEQYF

v_gene: TRBV6-5
abundance: many
j_gene: TRBJ2-1
d_gene: TRBD2
CDR3nt: TGTGCCAGCAGGATTAGCGGGGGGGGTTACAATGAGCAGTTCTTC
CDR3aa: CASRISGGGYNEQFF

v_gene: TRBV6-1
abundance: .
j_gene: TRBJ2-5
d_gene: .
CDR3nt: TGTGCCAGCAGCCGACGGAGGGGCCGACAAGAGACCCAGTACTTC
CDR3aa: CASSRRRGRQETQYF

v_gene: TRBV18
abundance: few
j_gene: TRBJ2-3
d_gene: .
CDR3nt: TGTGCCAGCTCACCCGAGGCGGGAACCGCAACAACGCAGTATTTT
CDR3aa: CASSPEAGTATTQYF

v_gene: TRBV5-1
abundance: few
j_gene: TRBJ2-6
d_gene: .
CDR3nt: TGCGCCAGCAGCTTGGACCGGGATTCTGGGGCCAACGTCCTGACTTTC
CDR3aa: CASSLDRDSGANVLTF

v_gene: TRBV12-3/TRBV12-4
abundance: few
j_gene: TRBJ2-1
d_gene: TRBD2
CDR3nt: TGTGCCAGCAGTTTCGGAAGCGGGGGGGTTTCCTACAATGAGCAGTTCTTC
CDR3aa: CASSFGSGGVSYNEQFF

v_gene: TRBV6-1
abundance: .
j_gene: TRBJ2-7
d_gene: .
CDR3nt: TGTGCCAGCAGTGTGTCGGGACATAAGAGCTCCTACGAGCAGTACTTC
CDR3aa: CASSVSGHKSSYEQYF

v_gene: TRBV20-1
abundance: few
j_gene: TRBJ2-7
d_gene: TRBD1
CDR3nt: TGCAGTGCTAGGCCCGGGACAGTACTCTACGAGCAGTACTTC
CDR3aa: CSARPGTVLYEQYF

v_gene: TRBV12-3/TRBV12-4
abundance: many
j_gene: TRBJ2-7
d_gene: TRBD1
CDR3nt: TGTGCCAGCAGTTTCCAGGGGGCCGGCTACGAGCAGTACTTC
CDR3aa: CASSFQGAGYEQYF

v_gene: TRBV5-1
abundance: .
j_gene: TRBJ1-6
d_gene: .
CDR3nt: TGCGCCAGCAGCTTGCTTACCCAGGATAATTCACCCCTCCACTTT
CDR3aa: CASSLLTQDNSPLHF

v_gene: TRBV5-6
abundance: few
j_gene: TRBJ2-6
d_gene: .
CDR3nt: TGTGCCAGCAGCCGCAGGGCAGGGAGGATTACTGGGGCCAACGTCCTGACTTTC
CDR3aa: CASSRRAGRITGANVLTF